Shown below are 21 T cell receptor beta chains from a single sample sequenced in a study of blood T cells in healthy people across ages. PCR was performed a second time for roughly 7 to 12 cycles using a sample-barcoded 5' primer and a J-beta primer mix. From the 5' RACE reads, TCRdb called clonotypes with MiXCR, one entry per CDR3 protein. The sample comprises around 520,000 distinct CDR3 sequences, about 29% of which are singletons, and approximately 4% rests with the top ten. The same sample was also studied in work on T cells of mothers and their children.

Input material: blood. The receptors stem from a boy younger than 10 in good health.

J is TRBJ1-5 and V is TRBV27; weak D call: TRBD1 (6 bases). The CDR3 runs 13 residues. CDR1 is MNHEY, CDR2 SMNVEV, per germline (reference sequence). Trimming removed 3 bases from V and 6 bases from J, with 9 bases in between. CDR3 amino acids: CASSLGAVQPQHF. DNA for the CDR3: TGTGCCAGCAGTTTGGGGGCGGTTCAGCCCCAGCATTTT.

This clonotype appeared a few times. The rearrangement links TRBV20-1 to TRBJ2-5; 8 bases line up with TRBD2. V dropped 0 bases and J dropped 7; count of bases not matched to a gene: 19. CDR1 is DFQATT, CDR2 SNEGSKA, per germline (reference sequence). This CDR3 is 18 amino acids long. CDR3 sequence (DNA): TGCAGTGCTAGAGATCCGGGGGCTAGCGGGCTGACCAGGTGGACCCAGTACTTC. This sequence encodes CSARDPGASGLTRWTQYF.

This chain uses TRBV6-2 or TRBV6-3 with TRBJ2-7; D perhaps matches TRBD2 (5 bases). Looked up from germline, CDR1 is MNHEY and CDR2 is SVGEGT. Trimming cost V 2 bases and J 7 bases, with 36 bases left between them. This CDR3 region has 21 residues. The chain's CDR3 is CASSYPLRLSSLGVILGEQYF. The CDR3 DNA reads as TGTGCCAGCAGTTACCCCCTCCGGTTATCCAGCCTCGGGGTGATTCTAGGTGAGCAGTACTTC.

The V and J genes are TRBV29-1 and TRBJ2-5; maybe TRBD1 (6 bases). The length of the CDR3 is 19 residues. With 0 bases removed from V and 0 bases from J, the gap between germline ends came to 23 bases. CDR1 and CDR2 from the germline V gene are SQVTM and ANQGSEA. For the CDR3, the DNA is TGCAGCGTTGAAGATCGACAGGTCGGGATGACTCTTTACCAAGAGACCCAGTACTTC. Amino acid sequence: CSVEDRQVGMTLYQETQYF.

This clonotype was seen a few times. DNA of the CDR3: TGTGCCAGCAGTTTTAGGGGCATCTACGAGCAGTACTTC. Protein sequence: CASSFRGIYEQYF. V usage is TRBV28 and J usage is TRBJ2-7; a weak D match, TRBD1 (5 bases). The germline V and J ends were trimmed by 3 bases and 3 bases, with 9 bases remaining between them. CDR1 MDHEN and CDR2 SYDVKM come from the germline V gene. The CDR3 has 13 amino acids.

The chain employs TRBV25-1 and TRBJ1-2; D uncertain. V was cut by 5 bases and J by 4 bases, with 5 bases left in between. The CDR3 loop spans 11 amino acids. Germline V lookup: CDR1 MGHDK, CDR2 SYGVNS. CDR3 loop: CASSQFYGYTF. CDR3 DNA: TGTGCCAGCAGTCAATTCTATGGCTACACCTTC.

The chain links TRBV10-3 to TRBJ2-3; weak D call: TRBD2 (6 bases). V dropped 0 bases and J dropped 5 bases, with 9 bases sitting between them. The CDR3 is made up of 14 amino acids. Germline CDR1 reads ENHRY; CDR2 reads SYGVKD. In DNA form, the CDR3 reads TGTGCCATCAGTGAGTCGGGAGCGGGAGATACGCAGTATTTT. It yields the protein CAISESGAGDTQYF.

V gene TRBV20-1 combines with J gene TRBJ1-2; D gene unclear. Germline CDR1 DFQATT, CDR2 SNEGSKA (reference sequence). This CDR3 has 13 residues. Trimming stripped 1 base from V and 7 bases from J, with 13 bases between. DNA for the CDR3: TGCAGTGCTAGAGGTGGGTCCGTCGGTGGCTACACCTTC. Residues: CSARGGSVGGYTF.

This clonotype was detected many times. The J gene is TRBJ2-5, the V gene TRBV15; D not certain. The CDR3 extends over 15 amino acids. Germline CDR1 reads LNHNV; CDR2 reads YYDKDF (reference sequence). V dropped 3 bases and J dropped 5 bases, with 16 bases sitting between them. The CDR3 DNA reads as TGTGCCACCAGCAGGGTTTTCTCGGATCGGGAGACCCAGTACTTC. Protein sequence: CATSRVFSDRETQYF.

This clonotype came up a few times. The rearrangement joins TRBV7-9 to TRBJ1-4, with 7 bases identical to TRBD1. J lost 5 bases, V lost 5 bases, and 5 bases had no gene match. Germline V lookup: CDR1 SEHNR, CDR2 FQNEAQ (reference sequence). The length of the CDR3 is 14 residues. The CDR3 DNA sequence: TGTGCCAGCAGCCGTATGACAGGGAATGAAAAACTGTTTTTT. As protein: CASSRMTGNEKLFF.

The table lists this clonotype with a few counts. The chain carries TRBV2 and TRBJ1-5; 7 bases fit TRBD1. The CDR3 sequence is 15 residues long. J gave up 5 bases and V 4 bases, and 8 bases lay outside the gene matches. Germline CDR1 SNHLY, CDR2 FYNNEI. CDR3 in amino acids: CASSVSGGGHQPQHF. The CDR3 nucleotides read TGTGCCAGCAGTGTATCAGGGGGTGGGCATCAGCCCCAGCATTTT.

V gene TRBV3-1 combines with J gene TRBJ2-7; D is perhaps TRBD1 (6 bases). The CDR3 runs 13 residues. Deletions cut 5 bases from V and 1 base from J, with 9 bases between. The V gene's germline CDR1 is LGHDT and CDR2 YNNKEL (reference sequence). CDR3: CASSYGQSYEQYF. The CDR3, as DNA: TGTGCCAGCAGCTACGGACAGTCCTACGAGCAGTACTTC.

This clonotype was found once. V and J are TRBV13 and TRBJ1-5; no clear D. V lost 2 bases and J 0 bases, leaving 8 bases between the germline ends. CDR1 is PRHDT, CDR2 FYEKMQ, per germline (reference sequence). This CDR3 is 15 amino acids long. This CDR3 is CASSLWAASNQPQHF. The CDR3 nucleotides are TGTGCCAGCAGCTTATGGGCAGCTAGCAATCAGCCCCAGCATTTT.

The chain employs TRBV29-1 and TRBJ2-7; TRBD2 matches 13 bases. J lost 4 bases, V lost 4 bases, and 10 bases had no gene match. Germline CDR1 SQVTM, CDR2 ANQGSEA. This CDR3 contains 16 residues. CDR3 in amino acids: CSVGGLAGVGVYEQYF. The CDR3 DNA follows: TGCAGCGTTGGTGGACTAGCGGGAGTAGGTGTTTACGAGCAGTACTTC.

The rearrangement uses TRBV10-3 and TRBJ2-7, with 9 bases fitting TRBD1. The CDR3 contains 13 residues. CDR1 and CDR2 from the germline V gene are ENHRY and SYGVKD. J lost 4 bases, V lost 6 bases, and 4 bases had no gene match. CDR3 DNA: TGTGCCATCAGCCTAGGACAGGGGTACGAGCAGTACTTC. The encoded protein is CAISLGQGYEQYF.

V gene TRBV30 combines with J gene TRBJ1-1; D call uncertain. CDR3 length: 13 residues. Trimming cost V 0 bases and J 2 bases, with 7 bases left between them. Germline V gene lookup returns CDR1 GTSNPN and CDR2 SVGIG (reference sequence). The CDR3 DNA reads as TGTGCCTGGAGTGTACATCGTAACACTGAAGCTTTCTTT. Its translation is CAWSVHRNTEAFF. The full variable domain, in which reference TRBV30 and TRBJ1-1 provide the parts outside the CDR3, is SQTIHQWPATLVQPVGSPLSLECTVEGTSNPNLYWYRQAAGRGLQLLFYSVGIGQISSEVPQNLSASRPQDRQFILSSKKLLLSDSGFYLCAWSVHRNTEAFFGQGTRLTVV.

The chain has TRBV20-1 and TRBJ1-4; 9 bases map to TRBD1. J gave up 8 bases and V 0 bases, and 7 bases lay outside the gene matches. This CDR3 is 15 amino acids long. CDR1 and CDR2 (germline): DFQATT, SNEGSKA (reference sequence). CDR3 sequence reads: CSARDTGGEGEKLFF. CDR3 in DNA: TGCAGTGCTAGAGACACAGGGGGCGAGGGGGAAAAACTGTTTTTT.

This clonotype has just one count. The chain employs TRBV27 and TRBJ2-7; 8 bases are shared with TRBD1. The ends lost 8 bases at V and 2 bases at J; junction bases unmatched: 8. Germline CDR1 is MNHEY and CDR2 is SMNVEV (reference sequence). This CDR3 is built from 14 residues. The CDR3 is CASARGTGTYEQYF. CDR3 bases: TGTGCCAGCGCCCGGGGGACAGGCACCTACGAGCAGTACTTC.

This clonotype was found many times. Sequence at one end of the junction differs from germline and may be a read error. The rearrangement joins TRBV7-2 to TRBJ2-5; a possible D gene is TRBD1 (5 bases). CDR1 is SGHTA and CDR2 is FQGNSA in the germline V gene. The CDR3 spans 14 residues. CDR3 in amino acids: CASSPDRAQETQYF. CDR3 nucleotides: TGCGCCAGCAGCCCTGACAGAGCCCAAGAGACCCAGTACTTC. Filled out from reference TRBV7-2 and TRBJ2-5, the complete variable domain reads GAGVSQSPSNKVTEKGKDVELRCDPISGHTALYWYRQSLGQGLEFLIYFQGNSAPDKSGLPSDRFSAERTGGSVSTLTIQRTQQEDSAVYLCASSPDRAQETQYFGPGTRLLVL.

A few counts support this clonotype. V gene TRBV10-1 combines with J gene TRBJ2-3; D call uncertain. This CDR3 is built from 12 residues. Trimming removed 4 bases at V and 4 bases at J, with 6 bases between. CDR1 is WNHNN, CDR2 SYGVQD, per germline (reference sequence). In nucleotides, the CDR3 is TGCGCCAGCAGTGCTTCGGCAGATACGCAGTATTTT. Amino acid sequence: CASSASADTQYF.

This sequence joins TRBV7-8 and TRBJ2-7; D uncertain. V dropped 5 bases and J dropped 7 bases, with 9 bases sitting between them. This CDR3 region has 11 residues. CDR1 is SGHVS, CDR2 FQNEAQ, per germline. In DNA form, the CDR3 reads TGTGCCAGCAGCCAAGAGTGGGAGCAGTACTTC. This translates into CASSQEWEQYF.